This note documents a single T cell receptor (beta chain) sequence. This record belongs to a study of patients and donors after allogeneic stem cell transplantation. TCRdb passed the RT-PCR reads through MiXCR, listing each CDR3 protein once. This table holds under 200,000 distinct CDR3 sequences, approximately 24% found once. Sequencing used blood, either unsorted or a sorted T cell fraction (not recorded which). The receptor's source is a human donor who was either an allogeneic HSCT recipient or a stem cell or donor lymphocyte infusion donor (not recorded which). It is not recorded whose cells these are; they may come from a transplant donor.

The CDR3 reads CASSQLQRGVAAKYNEQFF. The CDR3 DNA follows: TGTGCCAGCAGCCAACTCCAAAGGGGGGTGGCGGCCAAGTACAATGAGCAGTTCTTC. This chain joins TRBV4-2 and TRBJ2-1; the D call may be TRBD1 or TRBD2 (6 bases each). This CDR3 comprises 19 residues. Per the germline V gene, CDR1 is LGHNA and CDR2 is YNFKEQ. V was pared by 2 bases and J by 4 bases, with 24 bases between.